This passage covers 22 T cell receptor beta chains from one sample sequenced in a study of technical replicates of blood from a handful of donors. The repertoire was sequenced with immunoSEQ multiplex PCR; TCRdb's copy has only in-frame clones and lacks some. Among 50,000 to 70,000 clones, about 88% were seen once, and the ten largest hold less than 6%. Sequenced input: PBMCs. Receptors were obtained from a human donor in good health. Some clones in this sample may be carry-over from other donors' samples.

The rearrangement links TRBV10-2 to TRBJ1-2, with 7 nucleotides matching TRBD1. The CDR3 loop spans 14 amino acids. Germline CDR1 and CDR2: WSHSY and SAAADI. V shed 4 bases and J 4 bases; nucleotides not matched to a gene: 6. DNA for the CDR3: TGCGCCAGCAGTGGACAGGGACCTGGCTATGGCTACACCTTC. This encodes CASSGQGPGYGYTF.

The rearrangement joins TRBV30 to TRBJ1-3; D not certain. The V gene lost 0 bases and the J gene lost 3 bases, with 9 bases spanning the gap. CDR1 is GTSNPN and CDR2 is SVGIG in the germline V gene (reference sequence). This CDR3 is 14 amino acids long. The CDR3 spells CAWSVRGGGNTIYF. Written as DNA, the CDR3 is TGTGCCTGGAGTGTACGGGGTGGTGGAAACACCATATATTTT.

The rearrangement links TRBV20-1 to TRBJ1-2; D ambiguous. Germline V gene lookup returns CDR1 DFQATT and CDR2 SNEGSKA (reference sequence). V lost 3 bases, J lost 5 bases, and 7 bases lay in between. This CDR3 spans 11 amino acids. The CDR3 spells CSASREYGYTF. CDR3 in DNA: TGCAGTGCTAGTAGGGAGTATGGCTACACCTTC.

The chain recombines TRBV7-9 with TRBJ2-4, with a possible D match to TRBD2 (6 bases). CDR3 length: 16 residues. CDR1 SEHNR and CDR2 FQNEAQ come from the germline V gene (reference sequence). The V end was cut by 3 bases, the J end by 3 bases, with 15 bases between. This CDR3 is CASSFFSSGVKNIQYF. The CDR3 DNA is TGTGCCAGCAGCTTTTTTTCTTCGGGGGTCAAAAACATTCAGTACTTC.

This chain joins TRBV4-1 and TRBJ2-7, with 8 positions matching TRBD1. The CDR3 length is 14 residues. V was clipped by 6 bases and J by 5 bases; unmatched bases: 9. Germline CDR1 and CDR2: MGHRA and YSYEKL. Written as DNA, the CDR3 is TGCGCCAGCAGAGAGACAGGGGATTTCAACGAGCAGTACTTC. Translated: CASRETGDFNEQYF.

CDR3 bases: TGCAGTGCTCCGAAAGGGGGTTTAGCTTTCTTT. Amino acids: CSAPKGGLAFF. V and J are TRBV20-1 and TRBJ1-1; maybe TRBD1 (6 bases). Germline CDR1 is DFQATT and CDR2 is SNEGSKA (reference sequence). V lost 5 bases and J lost 10, with 14 bases in between. The CDR3 consists of 11 residues.

The rearrangement links TRBV5-5 to TRBJ1-4; a possible D gene is TRBD1 (6 bases). In germline, CDR1 is SGHKS, CDR2 YYEKEE (reference sequence). V shed 4 bases and J shed 6 bases, with 16 bases lying between them. The CDR3 is 15 residues long. CDR3 sequence reads: CASSTLGTPHEKLFF. The CDR3 region has the DNA TGTGCCAGCAGCACTCTCGGGACACCTCATGAAAAACTGTTTTTT. Drawing the rest from reference TRBV5-5 and TRBJ1-4, the complete variable domain is DAGVTQSPTHLIKTRGQQVTLRCSPISGHKSVSWYQQVLGQGPQFIFQYYEKEERGRGNFPDRFSARQFPNYSSELNVNALLLGDSALYLCASSTLGTPHEKLFFGSGTQLSVL.

This clone was recorded at least ten times. The CDR3 sequence: CASSLAIASYEQYF. The DNA of the CDR3 is TGTGCCAGCAGCTTAGCCATAGCCTCCTACGAGCAGTACTTC. The J gene is TRBJ2-7, the V gene TRBV7-8; D ambiguous. Germline values: CDR1 SGHVS, CDR2 FQNEAQ. Trimming removed 0 bases from V and 0 bases from J, with 6 bases in between. The CDR3 has 14 amino acids.

V gene TRBV6-5 combines with J gene TRBJ2-7, with 8 bases that match TRBD2. The J segment lost 5 bases and the V segment lost 4 bases, leaving 4 bases of the junction unmatched. Per germline, CDR1 MNHEY and CDR2 SVGAGI. This CDR3 is 13 amino acids long. CDR3 DNA sequence: TGTGCCAGCAGTTTATCCGGGAGGGACGAGCAGTACTTC. Its translation is CASSLSGRDEQYF.

The chain carries TRBV29-1 and TRBJ1-1; TRBD1 might be the D (6 bases). The CDR3 length is 13 residues. CDR1 is SQVTM and CDR2 is ANQGSEA in the germline V gene. With 7 bases removed from V and 4 bases from J, the gap between germline ends came to 16 bases. The CDR3 sequence: CSADTGYGTEAFF. DNA of the CDR3: TGCAGCGCTGATACAGGGTATGGCACTGAAGCTTTCTTT.

The chain recombines TRBV6-5 with TRBJ1-1; D might be TRBD1 (6 bases). CDR3 length equals 11 residues. Germline values: CDR1 MNHEY, CDR2 SVGAGI. The germline V and J ends were trimmed by 4 bases and 7 bases, with 7 bases remaining between them. The CDR3 bases are TGTGCCAGCAGTTCAGGGGTTGAAGCTTTCTTT. It specifies CASSSGVEAFF.

This clone was picked up a small number of times. The genes are TRBV4-3 and TRBJ1-2; 8 bases line up with TRBD1. Germline V gives CDR1 LGHNA, CDR2 YSLEER. The CDR3 consists of 16 residues. Unmatched junction bases numbered 10, after V lost 0 bases and J lost 7 bases. The chain's CDR3 is CASSQDRQGAGVGYTF. CDR3 nucleotide sequence: TGCGCCAGCAGCCAAGATAGGCAGGGGGCGGGCGTTGGCTACACCTTC.

This clone has a single count. V usage is TRBV23-1 and J usage is TRBJ2-7; 10 bases are a match to TRBD1. TRBV23-1 is flagged as an ORF with uncertain function. This CDR3 has 15 residues. The trim removed 2 bases at V and 4 bases at J, leaving 5 bases unmatched. The CDR3 DNA sequence: TGCGCCAGCAGTCAACGGACAGGGGGTCATTACGAGCAGTACTTC. Translation: CASSQRTGGHYEQYF.

The gene calls are TRBV7-9 and TRBJ1-2; 7 nucleotides align to TRBD1. This CDR3 is built from 16 residues. Per germline, CDR1 SEHNR and CDR2 FQNEAQ (reference sequence). V shed 0 bases, J shed 0 bases, and the junction held 4 bases outside the gene matches. CDR3 amino acids: CASSLAGTEANYGYTF. CDR3 DNA sequence: TGTGCCAGCAGCTTAGCCGGGACAGAAGCTAACTATGGCTACACCTTC.

The genes are TRBV2 and TRBJ2-1, with D hard to call. The CDR3 totals 15 residues. The V gene lost 4 bases and the J gene lost 2 bases, with 12 bases spanning the gap. CDR1 and CDR2 from the germline V gene are SNHLY and FYNNEI. CDR3 DNA: TGTGCCAGCAGTGGAGACCTAGGCCCCTACAATGAGCAGTTCTTC. Protein: CASSGDLGPYNEQFF.

The CDR3 loop is CASSQDLGGTYNEQFF. CDR3 bases: TGCGCCAGCAGCCAAGATCTTGGCGGAACCTACAATGAGCAGTTCTTC. The chain links TRBV4-3 to TRBJ2-1; D remains ambiguous. Trimming stripped 0 bases from V and 2 bases from J, with 11 bases between. Germline CDR1 LGHNA, CDR2 YSLEER. CDR3 size: 16 residues.

The genes are TRBV7-9 and TRBJ2-7; TRBD2 matches 9 bases. The CDR3 covers 15 residues. Germline-derived CDR1 and CDR2 are SEHNR and FQNEAQ (reference sequence). The ends lost 5 bases at V and 0 bases at J; junction bases unmatched: 5. The CDR3 DNA sequence: TGTGCCAGCAGCCGAAGCGGGGGGTTCTCCTACGAGCAGTACTTC. It translates to CASSRSGGFSYEQYF.

The chain links TRBV29-1 to TRBJ1-1, with unresolved D. Germline CDR1 is SQVTM and CDR2 is ANQGSEA. Trimming removed 7 bases at V and 1 base at J, with 10 bases between. The CDR3 sequence is 12 residues long. In DNA form, the CDR3 reads TGCAGCGCTAGACCAAAGAACACTGAAGCTTTCTTT. It codes for CSARPKNTEAFF.

This chain connects TRBV11-3 to TRBJ2-2, with 11 bases identical to TRBD2. Germline V gene sequence: CDR1 SGHNT, CDR2 YENEEA. The CDR3 totals 16 residues. Germline trimming cut 5 bases from V and 5 bases from J; bases unmatched to any gene: 7. As DNA, the CDR3 is TGTGCCAGCAGCGTCACTAGCGGGAGAAGTACCGGGGAGCTGTTTTTT. Translating gives CASSVTSGRSTGELFF.

The J gene is TRBJ2-7, the V gene TRBV4-3; no firm D call. The CDR3 spans 15 residues. With 0 bases removed from V and 1 base from J, the gap between germline ends came to 10 bases. Germline V lookup: CDR1 LGHNA, CDR2 YSLEER. This CDR3 is CASSQDALNSYEQYF. In nucleotides, the CDR3 is TGCGCCAGCAGCCAAGATGCACTGAATTCCTACGAGCAGTACTTC.

This clone was detected only a few times. V gene TRBV7-6 combines with J gene TRBJ1-3; no reliable D call. V was clipped by 0 bases and J by 0 bases, with 9 bases between them. This CDR3 spans 16 amino acids. CDR1 is SGHVS, CDR2 FNYEAQ, per germline. The CDR3, as DNA: TGTGCCAGCAGCTTAGCCGGGTATGGCTCTGGAAACACCATATATTTT. Its protein is CASSLAGYGSGNTIYF.

J is TRBJ2-4 and V is TRBV11-2, with D uncertain. The CDR3 totals 13 residues. Germline CDR1 reads SGHAT; CDR2 reads FQNNGV. Trimming took 4 bases from V and 0 from J, leaving 4 bases between them. In nucleotides, the CDR3 is TGTGCCAGCAGCTCCTTAGCCAAAAACATTCAGTACTTC. Translating gives CASSSLAKNIQYF.